This T cell receptor (beta chain) was observed in a study of blood T cell repertoires in COVID-19 (dated by TCRdb to 2018 to 2021). Regarding the research as a whole: Samples covering the acute and convalescent phases of COVID-19 were provided by collaborators in the United States, Italy and Spain. The dataset comprised deeply sampled blood TCRbeta repertoires from subjects exposed to, actively infected with, or recovered from COVID-19. The prospective study material was composed of cDNA or gDNA derived from T cells, B-cell-depleted T cells, or PBMCs. Sample metadata almost always included a de-identified subject ID, COVID-19 status, age in years and sex. Samples were obtained from the ongoing ImmuneRACE study (first 160 participants) and from 1,254 subjects provided by 6 global collaborators. HLA class I and class II types, where available, came from metadata supplied by the sample provider rather than from assay-based typing. A freely available public database, intended as a resource for researchers studying the immune response to SARS-CoV-2, is where the repertoires were released.

TCRbeta CDR3 regions were amplified from genomic DNA by means of the immunoSEQ Assay, a bias-controlled multiplex PCR. As for the authors' bioinformatics: Within the assay, amplification of reference gene primers was used to estimate how many nucleated cells each sample contained. To quantify the absolute abundance of each unique TCRbeta CDR3 rearrangement, sequence reads were collapsed and filtered. For each sample, productive Simpson clonality was calculated as the square root of Simpson's diversity index over productive rearrangements. Drawn from immuneACCESS, this table holds only the in-frame rearrangements with V and J called that TCRdb kept. Clones are partly lost; checked studies trace under half to an unresolved V gene and leave the rest unexplained. The V and J calls and clone size are taken from that table; D and trimming were inferred from the DNA. Counted in this sample were 300,000 or so clones; 65% to 90% of them appeared once. Together, the top ten hold 4% to 5.5% of the sample.

A word on this clone: Its antigen is not yet known. No base qualities exist here, and no much larger clone lies one base off it.

Participants in the prospective study were aged roughly 18 to 95 years, lived in 20 to 30 United States geographic areas, and enrolled through a virtual design. Cohort assignment in the prospective study relied on participant-reported clinical history from a screening survey and a study questionnaire. In the prospective study, mobile phlebotomists collected whole blood, serum and a nasopharyngeal or oropharyngeal swab from each participant. Over a roughly two-month period, participants in the prospective study had the option of providing additional blood draws and questionnaires. Before DNA extraction, prospective study blood samples were shipped either frozen or at room temperature. Points the paper makes about the study in general: Clinical and demographic metadata were provided uncurated, with the amount varying by source and participant.

The TCR was taken from a woman aged 40 to 50 with acute COVID-19. The sequenced material came from PBMCs or T cells enriched from blood (not recorded which).

The DNA sequence reads TGTGCCAGCCGGTGGAGGGTATTGACCGGGGAGCTGTTTTTT. This translates into CASRWRVLTGELFF. Here the chain combines TRBV2 and TRBJ2-2, and the D gene may be TRBD2, 6 bases matching. The CDR3, cysteine through phenylalanine, is 14 amino acids long. Only the CDR3 region is kept as DNA, spanning 42 bases read in frame from base 1. Deletion took 8 bases off V and 5 bases off J, with a span of 15 bases between the germline ends. CDR1 and CDR2 (SNHLY, FYNNEI) derive from the germline V gene.